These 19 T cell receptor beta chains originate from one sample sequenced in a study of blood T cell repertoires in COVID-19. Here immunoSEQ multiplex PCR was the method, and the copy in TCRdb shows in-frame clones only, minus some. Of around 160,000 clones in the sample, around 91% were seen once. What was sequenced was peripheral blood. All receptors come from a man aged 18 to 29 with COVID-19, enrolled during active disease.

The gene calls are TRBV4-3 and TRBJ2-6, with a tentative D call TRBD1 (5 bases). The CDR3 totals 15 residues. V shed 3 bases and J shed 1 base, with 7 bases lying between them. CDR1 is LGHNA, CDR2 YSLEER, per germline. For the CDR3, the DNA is TGCGCCAGCAGCCAGCAGGGTTCTGGGGCCAACGTCCTGACTTTC. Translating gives CASSQQGSGANVLTF.

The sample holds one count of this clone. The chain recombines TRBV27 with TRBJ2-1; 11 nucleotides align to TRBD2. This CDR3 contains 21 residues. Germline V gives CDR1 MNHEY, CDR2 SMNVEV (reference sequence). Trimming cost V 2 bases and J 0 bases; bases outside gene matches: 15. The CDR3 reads CASSLTLFLLAGENSYNEQFF. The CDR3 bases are TGTGCCAGCAGTTTAACCTTATTCTTACTAGCGGGAGAGAACTCCTACAATGAGCAGTTCTTC.

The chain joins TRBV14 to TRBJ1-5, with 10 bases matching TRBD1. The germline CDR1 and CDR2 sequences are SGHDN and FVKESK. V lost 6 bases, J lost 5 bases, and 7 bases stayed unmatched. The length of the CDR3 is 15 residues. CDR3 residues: CASRPTGQGDQPQHF. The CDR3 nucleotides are TGTGCCAGCAGACCAACAGGACAGGGGGATCAGCCCCAGCATTTT. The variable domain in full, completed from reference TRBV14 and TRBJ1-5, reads EAGVTQFPSHSVIEKGQTVTLRCDPISGHDNLYWYRRVMGKEIKFLLHFVKESKQDESGMPNNRFLAERTGGTYSTLKVQPAELEDSGVYFCASRPTGQGDQPQHFGDGTRLSIL.

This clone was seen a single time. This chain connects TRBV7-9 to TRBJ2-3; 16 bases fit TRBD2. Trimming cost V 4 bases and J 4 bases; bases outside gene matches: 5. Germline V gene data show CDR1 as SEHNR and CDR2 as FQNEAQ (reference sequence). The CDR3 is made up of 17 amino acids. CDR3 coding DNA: TGTGCCAGCAGCTCGGGACTAGCGGGAGGGCCCGCAGATACGCAGTATTTT. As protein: CASSSGLAGGPADTQYF.

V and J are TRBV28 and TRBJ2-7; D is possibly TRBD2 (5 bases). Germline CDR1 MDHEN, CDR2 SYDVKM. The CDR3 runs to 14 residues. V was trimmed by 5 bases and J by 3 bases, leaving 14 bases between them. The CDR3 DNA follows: TGTGCCAGCAGTCCCCGGCGGGCCGACTACGAGCAGTACTTC. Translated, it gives CASSPRRADYEQYF. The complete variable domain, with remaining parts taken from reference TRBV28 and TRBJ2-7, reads DVKVTQSSRYLVKRTGEKVFLECVQDMDHENMFWYRQDPGLGLRLIYFSYDVKMKEKGDIPEGYSVSREKKERFSLILESASTNQTSMYLCASSPRRADYEQYFGPGTRLTVT.

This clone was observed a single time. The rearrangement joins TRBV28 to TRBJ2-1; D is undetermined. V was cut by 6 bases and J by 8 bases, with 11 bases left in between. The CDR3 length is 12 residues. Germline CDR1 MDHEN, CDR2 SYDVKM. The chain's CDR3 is CASSSGVHEQFF. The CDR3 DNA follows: TGTGCCAGCAGCTCCGGAGTCCATGAGCAGTTCTTC.

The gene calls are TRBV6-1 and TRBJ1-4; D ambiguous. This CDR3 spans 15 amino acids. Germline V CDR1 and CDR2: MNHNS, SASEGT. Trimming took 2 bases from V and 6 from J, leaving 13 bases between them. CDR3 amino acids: CASSERTQYHEKLFF. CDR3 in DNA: TGTGCCAGCAGTGAAAGGACTCAATACCATGAAAAACTGTTTTTT.

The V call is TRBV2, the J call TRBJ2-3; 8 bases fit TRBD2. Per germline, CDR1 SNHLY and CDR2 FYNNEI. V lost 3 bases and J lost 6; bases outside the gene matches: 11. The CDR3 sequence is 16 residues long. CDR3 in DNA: TGTGCCAGCAGTGACCCCGTAGCTAGCGGGCAGGATACGCAGTATTTT. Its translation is CASSDPVASGQDTQYF.

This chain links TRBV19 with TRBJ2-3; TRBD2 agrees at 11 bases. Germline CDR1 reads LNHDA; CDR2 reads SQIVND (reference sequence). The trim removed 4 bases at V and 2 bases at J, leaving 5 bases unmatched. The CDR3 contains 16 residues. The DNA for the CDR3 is TGTGCCAGTAGTACCGGACTAGCGGGTTTCACAGATACGCAGTATTTT. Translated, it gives CASSTGLAGFTDTQYF.

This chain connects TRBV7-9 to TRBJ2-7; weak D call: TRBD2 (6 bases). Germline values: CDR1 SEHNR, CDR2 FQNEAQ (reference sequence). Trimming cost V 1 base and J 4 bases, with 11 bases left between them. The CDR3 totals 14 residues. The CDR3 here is CASSLGGMMYEQYF. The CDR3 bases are TGTGCCAGCAGCTTAGGCGGGATGATGTACGAGCAGTACTTC.

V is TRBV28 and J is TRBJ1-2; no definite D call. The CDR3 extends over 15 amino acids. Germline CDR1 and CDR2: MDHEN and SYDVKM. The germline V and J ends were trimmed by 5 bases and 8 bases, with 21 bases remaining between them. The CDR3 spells CASSPPLDGRGGYTF. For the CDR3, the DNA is TGTGCCAGCAGTCCCCCGTTGGACGGACGAGGGGGCTACACCTTC.

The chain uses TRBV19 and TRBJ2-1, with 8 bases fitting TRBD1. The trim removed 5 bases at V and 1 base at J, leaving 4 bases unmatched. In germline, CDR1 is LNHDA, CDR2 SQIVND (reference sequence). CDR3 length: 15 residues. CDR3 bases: TGTGCCAGTAGTCCTCGGACAGGGTCCTACAATGAGCAGTTCTTC. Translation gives CASSPRTGSYNEQFF.

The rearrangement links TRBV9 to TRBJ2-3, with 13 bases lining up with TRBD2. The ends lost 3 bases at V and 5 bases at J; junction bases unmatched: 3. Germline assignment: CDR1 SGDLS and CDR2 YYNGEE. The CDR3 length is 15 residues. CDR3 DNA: TGTGCCAGCAGCGGGACTAGCGGGAGTGGAGATACGCAGTATTTT. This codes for CASSGTSGSGDTQYF.

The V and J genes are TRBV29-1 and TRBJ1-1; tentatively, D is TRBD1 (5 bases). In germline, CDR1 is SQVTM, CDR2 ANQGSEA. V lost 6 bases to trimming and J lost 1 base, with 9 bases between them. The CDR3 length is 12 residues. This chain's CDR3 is CSVVGGNTEAFF. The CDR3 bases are TGCAGCGTAGTCGGGGGGAACACTGAAGCTTTCTTT.

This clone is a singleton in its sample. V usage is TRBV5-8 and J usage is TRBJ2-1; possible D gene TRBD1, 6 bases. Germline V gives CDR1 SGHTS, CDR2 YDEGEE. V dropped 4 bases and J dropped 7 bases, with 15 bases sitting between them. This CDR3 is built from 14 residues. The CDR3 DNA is TGTGCCAGCAGCGTCTGGGGGCAAGGTAATGAGCAGTTCTTC. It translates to CASSVWGQGNEQFF.

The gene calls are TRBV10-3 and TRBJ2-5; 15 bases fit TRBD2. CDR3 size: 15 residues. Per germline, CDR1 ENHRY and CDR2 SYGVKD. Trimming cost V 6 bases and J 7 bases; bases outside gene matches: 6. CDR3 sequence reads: CAIRAGLAGGGTQYF. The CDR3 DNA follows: TGTGCCATCAGGGCCGGACTAGCGGGAGGGGGGACCCAGTACTTC.

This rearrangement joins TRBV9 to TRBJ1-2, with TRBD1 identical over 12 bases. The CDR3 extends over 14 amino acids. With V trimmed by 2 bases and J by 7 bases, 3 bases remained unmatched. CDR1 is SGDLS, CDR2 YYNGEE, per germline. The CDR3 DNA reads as TGTGCCAGCAGCGTCCGGGACAGGGGGCCTGGCTACACCTTC. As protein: CASSVRDRGPGYTF.

The CDR3 DNA is TGTGCCAGTAGTATAGCAACCGGGACAGAAGCTTTCTTT. Protein product: CASSIATGTEAFF. V and J are TRBV19 and TRBJ1-1; D is perhaps TRBD1 (6 bases). Trimming took 1 base from V and 8 from J, leaving 11 bases between them. This CDR3 has 13 amino acids. Germline V gene sequence: CDR1 LNHDA, CDR2 SQIVND (reference sequence).

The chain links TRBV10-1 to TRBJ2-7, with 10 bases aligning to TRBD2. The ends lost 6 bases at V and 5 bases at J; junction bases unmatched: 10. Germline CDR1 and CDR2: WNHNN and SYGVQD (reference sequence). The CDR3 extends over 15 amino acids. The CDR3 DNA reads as TGCGCCAGCAGACATTCTAGCGGGAGAAGCGACGAGCAGTACTTC. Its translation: CASRHSSGRSDEQYF.